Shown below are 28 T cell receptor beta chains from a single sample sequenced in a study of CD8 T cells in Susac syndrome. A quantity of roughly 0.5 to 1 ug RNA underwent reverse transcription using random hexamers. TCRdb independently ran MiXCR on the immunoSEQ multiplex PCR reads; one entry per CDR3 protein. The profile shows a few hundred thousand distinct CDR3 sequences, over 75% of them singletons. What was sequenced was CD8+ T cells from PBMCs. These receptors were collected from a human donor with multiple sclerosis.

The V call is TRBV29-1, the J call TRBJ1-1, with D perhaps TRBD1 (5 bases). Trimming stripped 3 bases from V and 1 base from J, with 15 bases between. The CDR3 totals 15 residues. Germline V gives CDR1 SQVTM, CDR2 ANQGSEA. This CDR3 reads CSVDGHSYWNTEAFF. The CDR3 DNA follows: TGCAGCGTTGACGGACACAGCTACTGGAACACTGAAGCTTTCTTT.

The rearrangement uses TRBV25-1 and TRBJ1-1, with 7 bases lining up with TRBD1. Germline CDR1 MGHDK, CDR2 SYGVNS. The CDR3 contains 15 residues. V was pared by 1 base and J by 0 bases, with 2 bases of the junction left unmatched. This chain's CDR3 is CASSEWDSLNTEAFF. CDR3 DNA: TGTGCCAGCAGTGAATGGGACAGCCTGAACACTGAAGCTTTCTTT. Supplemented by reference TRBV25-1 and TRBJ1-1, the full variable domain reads EADIYQTPRYLVIGTGKKITLECSQTMGHDKMYWYQQDPGMELHLIHYSYGVNSTEKGDLSSESTVSRIRTEHFPLTLESARPSHTSQYLCASSEWDSLNTEAFFGQGTRLTVV.

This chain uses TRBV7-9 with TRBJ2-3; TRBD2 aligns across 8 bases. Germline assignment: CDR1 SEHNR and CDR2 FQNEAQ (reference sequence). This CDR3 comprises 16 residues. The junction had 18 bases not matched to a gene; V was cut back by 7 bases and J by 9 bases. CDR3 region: CASNPLGLGPAVTQYF. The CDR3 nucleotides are TGTGCCAGCAACCCACTGGGACTAGGCCCCGCAGTAACGCAGTATTTT.

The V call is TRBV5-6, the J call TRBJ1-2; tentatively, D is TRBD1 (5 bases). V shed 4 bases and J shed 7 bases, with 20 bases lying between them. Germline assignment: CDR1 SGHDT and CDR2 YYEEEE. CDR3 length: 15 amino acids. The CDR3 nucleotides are TGTGCCAGCAGCCACTCGACGGGGACCGCCAGTGGCTACACCTTC. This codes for CASSHSTGTASGYTF.

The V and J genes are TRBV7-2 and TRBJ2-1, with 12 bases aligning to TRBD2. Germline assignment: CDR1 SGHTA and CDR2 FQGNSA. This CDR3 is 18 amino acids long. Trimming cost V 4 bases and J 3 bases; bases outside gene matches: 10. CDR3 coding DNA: TGTGCCAGCAGCTCATACAGTATACTAGCGGGAGGCTACAATGAGCAGTTCTTC. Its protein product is CASSSYSILAGGYNEQFF.

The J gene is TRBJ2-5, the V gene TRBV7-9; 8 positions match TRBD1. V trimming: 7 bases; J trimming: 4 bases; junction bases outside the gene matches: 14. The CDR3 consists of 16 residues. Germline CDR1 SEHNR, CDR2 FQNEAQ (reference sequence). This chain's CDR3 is CASTSGFSGGRETQYF. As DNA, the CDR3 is TGTGCCAGCACCAGCGGATTCTCAGGGGGCCGAGAGACCCAGTACTTC.

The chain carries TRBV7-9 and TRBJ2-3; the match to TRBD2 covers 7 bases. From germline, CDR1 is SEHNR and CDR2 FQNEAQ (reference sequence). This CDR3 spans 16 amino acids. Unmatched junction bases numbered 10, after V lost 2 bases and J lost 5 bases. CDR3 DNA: TGTGCCAGCAGCTTACAATTGCATGGGAGGGGAGATACGCAGTATTTT. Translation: CASSLQLHGRGDTQYF.

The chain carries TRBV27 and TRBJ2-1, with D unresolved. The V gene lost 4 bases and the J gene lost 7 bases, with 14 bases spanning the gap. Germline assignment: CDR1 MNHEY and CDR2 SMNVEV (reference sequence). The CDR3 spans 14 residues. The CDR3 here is CASSSGQIWNEQFF. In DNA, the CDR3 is TGTGCCAGCAGTTCTGGTCAGATATGGAATGAGCAGTTCTTC.

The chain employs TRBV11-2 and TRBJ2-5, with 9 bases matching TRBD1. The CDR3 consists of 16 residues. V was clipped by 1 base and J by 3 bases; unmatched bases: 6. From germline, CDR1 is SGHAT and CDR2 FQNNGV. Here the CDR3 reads CASSLVGTGTKETQYF. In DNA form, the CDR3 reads TGTGCCAGCAGCTTAGTGGGGACAGGGACAAAAGAGACCCAGTACTTC.

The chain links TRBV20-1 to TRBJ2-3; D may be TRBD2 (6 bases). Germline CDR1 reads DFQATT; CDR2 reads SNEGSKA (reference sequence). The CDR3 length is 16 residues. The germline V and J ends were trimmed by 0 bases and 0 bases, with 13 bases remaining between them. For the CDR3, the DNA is TGCAGTGCTAGAGATTGGCTAGCGTCTAGCACAGATACGCAGTATTTT. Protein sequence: CSARDWLASSTDTQYF.

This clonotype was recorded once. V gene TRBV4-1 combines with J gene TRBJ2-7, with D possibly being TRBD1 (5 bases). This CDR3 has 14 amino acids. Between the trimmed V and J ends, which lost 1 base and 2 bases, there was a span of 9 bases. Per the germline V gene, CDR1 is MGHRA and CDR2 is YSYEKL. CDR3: CASSQVAGPYEQYF. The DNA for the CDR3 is TGCGCCAGCAGCCAAGTTGCAGGGCCCTACGAGCAGTACTTC.

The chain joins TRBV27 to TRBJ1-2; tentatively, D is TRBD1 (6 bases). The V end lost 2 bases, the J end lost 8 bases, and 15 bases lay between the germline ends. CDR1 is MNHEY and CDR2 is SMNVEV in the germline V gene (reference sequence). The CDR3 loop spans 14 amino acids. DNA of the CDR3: TGTGCCAGCAGTTTACTAGCTTGGACAGAGGGCTACACCTTC. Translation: CASSLLAWTEGYTF.

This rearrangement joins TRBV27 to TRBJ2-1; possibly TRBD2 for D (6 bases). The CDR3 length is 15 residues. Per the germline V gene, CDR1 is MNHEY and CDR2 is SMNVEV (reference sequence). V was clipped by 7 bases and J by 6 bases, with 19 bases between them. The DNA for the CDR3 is TGTGCCAGCATCGCGACTAGAGGGGTCGGCAATGAGCAGTTCTTC. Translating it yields CASIATRGVGNEQFF.

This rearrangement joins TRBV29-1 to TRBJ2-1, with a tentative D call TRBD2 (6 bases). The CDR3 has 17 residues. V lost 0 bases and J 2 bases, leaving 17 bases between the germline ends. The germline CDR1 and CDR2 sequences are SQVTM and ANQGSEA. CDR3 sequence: CSVEDFSRDETYNEQFF. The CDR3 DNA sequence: TGCAGCGTTGAAGATTTTTCGCGGGATGAGACCTACAATGAGCAGTTCTTC.

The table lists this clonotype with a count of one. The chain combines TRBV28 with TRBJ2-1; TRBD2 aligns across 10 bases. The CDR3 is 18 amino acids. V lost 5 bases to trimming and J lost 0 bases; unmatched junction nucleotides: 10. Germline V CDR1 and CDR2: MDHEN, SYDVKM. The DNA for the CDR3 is TGTGCCAGCAGTGTCCTAGCGGGGGCCTCTAGCTCCTACAATGAGCAGTTCTTC. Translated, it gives CASSVLAGASSSYNEQFF.

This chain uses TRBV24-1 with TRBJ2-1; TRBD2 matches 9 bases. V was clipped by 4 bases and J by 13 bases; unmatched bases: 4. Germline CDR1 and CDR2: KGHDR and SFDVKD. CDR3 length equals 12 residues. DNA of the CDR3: TGTGCCACCAGTGAACTGACTAGCGGACAGTTCTTC. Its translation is CATSELTSGQFF.

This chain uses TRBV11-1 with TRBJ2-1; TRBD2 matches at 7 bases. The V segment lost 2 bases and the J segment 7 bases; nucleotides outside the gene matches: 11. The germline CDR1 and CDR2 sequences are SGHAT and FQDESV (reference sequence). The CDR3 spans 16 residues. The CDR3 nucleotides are TGTGCCAGCAGCTTATCGTCTAGCGGTTACCTGAATGAGCAGTTCTTC. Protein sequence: CASSLSSSGYLNEQFF. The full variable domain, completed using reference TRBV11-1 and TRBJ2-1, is EAEVAQSPRYKITEKSQAVAFWCDPISGHATLYWYRQILGQGPELLVQFQDESVVDDSQLPKDRFSAERLKGVDSTLKIQPAELGDSAMYLCASSLSSSGYLNEQFFGPGTRLTVL.

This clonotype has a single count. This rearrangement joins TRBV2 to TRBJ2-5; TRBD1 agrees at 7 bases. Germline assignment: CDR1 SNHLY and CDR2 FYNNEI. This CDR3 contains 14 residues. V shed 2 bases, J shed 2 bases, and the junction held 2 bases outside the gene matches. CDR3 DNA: TGTGCCAGCAGTGAACTGGGACAGCAAGAGACCCAGTACTTC. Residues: CASSELGQQETQYF.

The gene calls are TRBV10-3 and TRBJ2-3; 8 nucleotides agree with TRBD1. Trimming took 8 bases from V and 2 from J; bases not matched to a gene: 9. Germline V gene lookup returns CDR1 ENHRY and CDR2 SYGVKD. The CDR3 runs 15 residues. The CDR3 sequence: CAIRSDRGYTDTQYF. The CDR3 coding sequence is TGTGCCATCCGCTCCGACAGGGGATACACAGATACGCAGTATTTT.

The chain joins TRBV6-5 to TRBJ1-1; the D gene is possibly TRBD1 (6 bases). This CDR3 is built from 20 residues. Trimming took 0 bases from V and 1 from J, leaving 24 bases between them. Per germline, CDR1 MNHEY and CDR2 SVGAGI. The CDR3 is CASSYSNWVLHGGGNTEAFF. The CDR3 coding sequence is TGTGCCAGCAGTTACTCGAATTGGGTACTCCACGGGGGCGGGAACACTGAAGCTTTCTTT.

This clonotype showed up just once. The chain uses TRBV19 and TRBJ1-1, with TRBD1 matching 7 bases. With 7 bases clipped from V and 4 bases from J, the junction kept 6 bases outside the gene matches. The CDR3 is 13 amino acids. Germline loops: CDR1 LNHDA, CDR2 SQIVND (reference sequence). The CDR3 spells CASTVNRGTEAFF. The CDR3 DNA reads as TGTGCCAGTACCGTAAACAGGGGCACTGAAGCTTTCTTT.

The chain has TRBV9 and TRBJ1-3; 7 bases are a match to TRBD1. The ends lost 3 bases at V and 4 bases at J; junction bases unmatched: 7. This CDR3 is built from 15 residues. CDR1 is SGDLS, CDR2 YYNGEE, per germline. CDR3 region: CASSAGTAVGNTIYF. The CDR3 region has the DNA TGTGCCAGCAGCGCTGGGACAGCGGTGGGAAACACCATATATTTT.

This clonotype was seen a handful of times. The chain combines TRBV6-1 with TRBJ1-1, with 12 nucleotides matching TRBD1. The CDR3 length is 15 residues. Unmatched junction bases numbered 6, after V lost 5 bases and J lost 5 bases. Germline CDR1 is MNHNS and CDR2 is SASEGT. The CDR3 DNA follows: TGTGCCAGCAGTTGGGGGGACAGGGGGCGGACTGAAGCTTTCTTT. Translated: CASSWGDRGRTEAFF.

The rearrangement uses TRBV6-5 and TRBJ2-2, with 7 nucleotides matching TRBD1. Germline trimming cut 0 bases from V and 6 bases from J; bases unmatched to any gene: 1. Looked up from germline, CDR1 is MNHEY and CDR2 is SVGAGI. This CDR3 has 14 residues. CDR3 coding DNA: TGTGCCAGCAGTTACTCGACAGGGCCCGGGGAGCTGTTTTTT. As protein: CASSYSTGPGELFF.

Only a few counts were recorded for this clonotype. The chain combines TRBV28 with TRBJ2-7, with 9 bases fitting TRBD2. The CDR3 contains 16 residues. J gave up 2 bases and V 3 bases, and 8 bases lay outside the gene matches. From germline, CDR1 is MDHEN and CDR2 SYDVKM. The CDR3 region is CASSFEAGGRPYEQYF. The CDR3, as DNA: TGTGCCAGCAGTTTCGAAGCGGGAGGCCGGCCCTACGAGCAGTACTTC.

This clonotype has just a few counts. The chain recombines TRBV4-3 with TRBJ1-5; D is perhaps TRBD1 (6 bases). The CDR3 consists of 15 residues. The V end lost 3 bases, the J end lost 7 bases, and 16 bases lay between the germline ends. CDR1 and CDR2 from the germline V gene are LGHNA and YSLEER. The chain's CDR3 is CASSQTGLQGQPQHF. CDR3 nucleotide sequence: TGCGCCAGCAGCCAGACCGGGCTACAGGGACAGCCCCAGCATTTT.

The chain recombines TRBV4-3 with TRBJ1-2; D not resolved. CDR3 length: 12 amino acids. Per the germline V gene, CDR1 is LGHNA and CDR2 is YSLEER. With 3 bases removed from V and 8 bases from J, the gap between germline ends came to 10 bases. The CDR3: CASSHASGGYTF. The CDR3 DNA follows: TGCGCCAGCAGCCACGCCTCCGGCGGCTACACCTTC.

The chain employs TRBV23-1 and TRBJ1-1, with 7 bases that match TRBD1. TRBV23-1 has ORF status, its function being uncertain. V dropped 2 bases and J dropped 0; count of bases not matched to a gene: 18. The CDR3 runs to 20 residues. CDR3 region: CASSQAANPGTVLMNTEAFF. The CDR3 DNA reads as TGCGCCAGCAGTCAAGCGGCGAACCCCGGGACAGTTTTAATGAACACTGAAGCTTTCTTT.